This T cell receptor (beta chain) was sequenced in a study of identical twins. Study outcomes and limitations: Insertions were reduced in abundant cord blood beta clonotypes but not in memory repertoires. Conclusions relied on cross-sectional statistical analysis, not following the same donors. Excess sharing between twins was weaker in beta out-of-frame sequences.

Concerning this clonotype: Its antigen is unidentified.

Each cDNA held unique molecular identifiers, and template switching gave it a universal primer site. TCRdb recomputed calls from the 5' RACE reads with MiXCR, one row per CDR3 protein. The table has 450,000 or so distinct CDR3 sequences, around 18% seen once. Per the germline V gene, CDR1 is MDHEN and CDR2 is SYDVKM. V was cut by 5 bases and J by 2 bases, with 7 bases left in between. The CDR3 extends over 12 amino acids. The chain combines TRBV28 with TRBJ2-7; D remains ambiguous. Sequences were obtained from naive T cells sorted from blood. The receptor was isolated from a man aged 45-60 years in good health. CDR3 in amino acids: CASSTQPYEQYF. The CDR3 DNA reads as TGTGCCAGCAGTACACAACCCTACGAGCAGTACTTC.